This note documents a single T cell receptor (beta chain) sequence. The sequence runs out 3 residues before the end of the CDR3; the remainder is reconstructed from the germline J gene. The sample comes from a study of T cells in women clearing cervical HPV infection. Study-wide context: HLA type could not be excluded as a confounder.

The CDR3 consists of 17 residues. Germline V lookup: CDR1 MRHNA, CDR2 SNTAGT. All participants had a single incident cervical HPV16 infection, and prevalent HPV16 infections were excluded. Profiled with immunoSEQ multiplex PCR; TCRdb holds only in-frame clones, not every one. Its table records fewer than 50,000 clones. The sequence was obtained from a woman between 18 and 69 years old with a cervical HPV16 infection that either progressed to CIN3+ or cleared (not recorded which). Sequencing was performed on blood buffy coat. The chain has TRBV6-4 and TRBJ1-2; weak D call: TRBD1 (6 bases). Partial CDR3 DNA: TGTGCCAGCAGTGACTGGGGAGCGGGGGGCTCCCGAGGCGGC. It specifies CASSDWGAGGSRGG. The entire CDR3 reads CASSDWGAGGSRGGYTF.